The clone carrying this T cell receptor (beta chain) has a count of ten or more. Its antigen is still unknown. CDR1 and CDR2 (germline): DFQATT, SNEGSKA (reference sequence). There are 13 residues in the CDR3. V was shortened by 1 base and J by 9 bases, with 15 bases between the two germline ends. These data belong to a study of T-cell reconstitution after alpha-beta-depleted transplantation in children. Regarding the study as a whole: The main origin of T-cell counts and diversity one year after transplant was newly produced T cells. After transplant, at about two months, alpha-beta T cells were reportedly derived from several hundred expanded graft clones. Surviving recipient T cells and thymic progenitors underlay high day-60 TCRbeta diversity in some patients.

Researchers prepared the TCRbeta library using unique molecular identifiers, the study reports. TCRdb independently ran MiXCR on the PCR reads; one entry per CDR3 protein. The sample comprises over 120,000 distinct CDR3 sequences, about 9% of which are singletons, and roughly 20% rests with the top ten. The TCR was taken from a female patient between 2 and 10 years old who had a stem cell transplant for congenital amegakaryocytic thrombocytopenia, so the T cells may come from the graft donor. Specimen: PBMCs, mostly from graft donor cells, collected 180 days after TCRalphabeta/CD19-depleted stem cell transplant. The chain carries TRBV20-1 and TRBJ2-5; D is possibly TRBD1 (5 bases). CDR3 loop: CSARGDPPRAQYF. The CDR3 DNA reads TGCAGTGCTAGAGGGGATCCCCCCAGGGCCCAGTACTTC.